Below, one T cell receptor beta chain is given with its context. Its antigen is currently unknown. This specimen belongs to a study of glioma-infiltrating T cells after dendritic cell vaccination. Study-level results: TCR clonality showed no direct relationship with survival. Only a small number of patients had complete blood and tumor samples.

Time point reported: after dendritic cell vaccination, including at tumor progression/relapse. Selection required adequate fresh-frozen tumor tissue plus more than two years' survival data. No glioblastoma patient carried an isocitrate dehydrogenase mutation. Sequencing used immunoSEQ multiplex PCR; TCRdb keeps in-frame clones, though not all of them. This sample has about 65,000 clones, with more than 75% found just once. Trimming shortened V by 7 bases and J by 11 bases, and 14 bases separated the two germline ends. CDR1 and CDR2 (germline): MDHEN, SYDVKM. This CDR3 has 11 residues. The chain couples TRBV28 to TRBJ1-1, with D possibly being TRBD1 (5 bases). The sample was blood, taken after dendritic cell vaccination. The receptor was isolated from a human donor with glioblastoma. CDR3 bases: TGTGCCAGCACTCTGGGGGGATCGGCTTTCTTT. This sequence encodes CASTLGGSAFF.